Each of the 3 T cell receptor beta chains below was sequenced from the same sample in a study of cytomegalovirus exposure and HLA in healthy donors. The PCR contained 60 Vbeta and 13 Jbeta primers. Generated by immunoSEQ multiplex PCR, the TCRdb table keeps only in-frame clones and is missing some. The data contain 130,000 to 150,000 clones, 64% of them singletons. Sequenced input: PBMCs. Every receptor here comes from a woman between 25 and 40 years old in good health and CMV-seropositive.

The genes are TRBV10-2 and TRBJ1-2, with a tentative D call TRBD1 (6 bases). Germline V gene lookup returns CDR1 WSHSY and CDR2 SAAADI. Trimming removed 4 bases at V and 9 bases at J, with 12 bases between. This CDR3 spans 12 amino acids. CDR3 residues: CASSVSGARYTF. The CDR3 region has the DNA TGCGCCAGCAGTGTTTCAGGGGCGCGCTACACCTTC.

The chain carries TRBV2 and TRBJ2-7; 16 bases agree with TRBD2. The CDR3 loop spans 21 amino acids. V lost 6 bases to trimming and J lost 2 bases; unmatched junction nucleotides: 19. Germline V gene lookup returns CDR1 SNHLY and CDR2 FYNNEI. CDR3 DNA: TGTGCCAGCAGGGGACTTAATACCGGGACTAGCGGGGGGGTCGCCGCCTACGAGCAGTACTTC. Encoded protein: CASRGLNTGTSGGVAAYEQYF.

The chain carries TRBV15 and TRBJ2-7, with 9 bases fitting TRBD1. The germline V gene has CDR1 LNHNV and CDR2 YYDKDF (reference sequence). V trimming: 1 base; J trimming: 2 bases; junction bases outside the gene matches: 3. CDR3 length: 15 residues. CDR3 protein: CATSRGDRVTYEQYF. For the CDR3, the DNA is TGTGCCACCAGCAGAGGGGACAGGGTTACCTACGAGCAGTACTTC.